This is a list of T cell receptor beta chains from one sample in a study of blood T cell repertoires in COVID-19. Method: immunoSEQ multiplex PCR; TCRdb's copy keeps in-frame clones and lacks some. The data contain about 240,000 clones, 82% of them seen just once; the ten biggest clones take up roughly 12%. Specimen: peripheral blood. The receptors derive from a woman aged 55-70 years with active or convalescent COVID-19. The CDR3 runs from the conserved cysteine through the conserved F or W. The D gene is left open where the match is weak. Only some rows state a clone size, as once, few, many or a class for expanded clones.

v_call: TRBV7-9; d_call: TRBD2; j_call: TRBJ2-5; clone_size: once; cdr3_aa: CASSLPRSSGGQETQYF; cdr3_nt: TGTGCCAGCAGCTTACCCCGGAGTAGCGGGGGACAAGAGACCCAGTACTTC
v_call: TRBV9; d_call: .; j_call: TRBJ1-1; clone_size: few; cdr3_aa: CASSEGQGLLNTEAFF; cdr3_nt: TGTGCCAGCAGCGAAGGCCAGGGATTGTTGAACACTGAAGCTTTCTTT
v_call: TRBV5-1; d_call: .; j_call: TRBJ2-2; clone_size: .; cdr3_aa: CASSPEGQTGELFF; cdr3_nt: TGCGCCAGCAGCCCCGAGGGACAAACCGGGGAGCTGTTTTTT
v_call: TRBV9; d_call: TRBD1; j_call: TRBJ2-5; clone_size: once; cdr3_aa: CASSVPGQGETQYF; cdr3_nt: TGTGCCAGCAGCGTCCCGGGACAGGGTGAGACCCAGTACTTC
v_call: TRBV30; d_call: TRBD1; j_call: TRBJ2-7; clone_size: .; cdr3_aa: CAGASGQVTEQYF; cdr3_nt: TGTGCCGGGGCCTCGGGACAGGTCACCGAGCAGTACTTC
v_call: TRBV30; d_call: .; j_call: TRBJ2-5; clone_size: .; cdr3_aa: CAWSLQGWGQETQYF; cdr3_nt: TGTGCCTGGAGTTTACAGGGATGGGGGCAAGAGACCCAGTACTTC
v_call: TRBV21-1; d_call: .; j_call: TRBJ1-4; clone_size: .; cdr3_aa: CASSKIAQARNEKLFF; cdr3_nt: TGTGCCAGCAGCAAAATCGCCCAGGCCCGCAATGAAAAACTGTTTTTT
v_call: TRBV7-9; d_call: .; j_call: TRBJ2-7; clone_size: .; cdr3_aa: CASSPDRRGNEQYF; cdr3_nt: TGTGCCAGCAGCCCGGACAGGCGGGGTAACGAGCAGTACTTC
v_call: TRBV5-1; d_call: TRBD1; j_call: TRBJ2-1; clone_size: .; cdr3_aa: CASSLVQGVFNEQFF; cdr3_nt: TGCGCCAGCAGCTTGGTACAGGGGGTGTTCAATGAGCAGTTCTTC
v_call: TRBV11-2; d_call: .; j_call: TRBJ1-3; clone_size: .; cdr3_aa: CASSPQIDIYF; cdr3_nt: TGTGCCAGCAGCCCCCAGATTGACATATATTTT
v_call: TRBV3-1/TRBV3-2; d_call: TRBD2; j_call: TRBJ2-7; clone_size: .; cdr3_aa: CASSQDTSGGHEQYF; cdr3_nt: TGTGCCAGCAGCCAAGATACTAGCGGGGGCCACGAGCAGTACTTC
v_call: TRBV12-2; d_call: .; j_call: TRBJ2-3; clone_size: .; cdr3_aa: CASRLDAGQGPDTQYF; cdr3_nt: TGTGCAAGTCGCTTAGACGCCGGGCAGGGGCCAGATACGCAGTATTTT
v_call: TRBV6-5; d_call: TRBD2; j_call: TRBJ2-7; clone_size: .; cdr3_aa: CASSQTSRIYEQYF; cdr3_nt: TGTGCCAGCAGTCAGACTAGCAGGATTTACGAGCAGTACTTC
v_call: TRBV7-8; d_call: TRBD2; j_call: TRBJ2-1; clone_size: .; cdr3_aa: CASSLPSGGGEQFF; cdr3_nt: TGTGCCAGCAGCTTACCTAGCGGGGGAGGTGAGCAGTTCTTC
v_call: TRBV6-5; d_call: .; j_call: TRBJ1-5; clone_size: .; cdr3_aa: CASQRNSLQPQHF; cdr3_nt: TGTGCCAGCCAAAGAAACAGTTTGCAGCCCCAGCATTTT
v_call: TRBV5-1; d_call: .; j_call: TRBJ2-2; clone_size: few; cdr3_aa: CASSPGLDYTGELFF; cdr3_nt: TGCGCCAGCAGCCCCGGACTCGATTACACCGGGGAGCTGTTTTTT
v_call: TRBV3-1/TRBV3-2; d_call: TRBD1; j_call: TRBJ1-2; clone_size: .; cdr3_aa: CASSHVRQGGREDGYTF; cdr3_nt: TGTGCCAGCAGCCATGTTCGACAGGGCGGTCGAGAGGATGGCTACACCTTC
v_call: TRBV14; d_call: TRBD2; j_call: TRBJ2-3; clone_size: .; cdr3_aa: CASSQGRDYRDTQYF; cdr3_nt: TGTGCCAGCAGCCAAGGCCGGGACTACCGAGATACGCAGTATTTT
v_call: TRBV7-9; d_call: .; j_call: TRBJ1-1; clone_size: .; cdr3_aa: CASSHNTEAFF; cdr3_nt: TGTGCCAGCAGTCATAACACTGAAGCTTTCTTT
v_call: TRBV2; d_call: TRBD2; j_call: TRBJ2-5; clone_size: .; cdr3_aa: CASRRLAGLQETQYF; cdr3_nt: TGTGCCAGCAGGAGACTAGCGGGTTTACAAGAGACCCAGTACTTC
v_call: TRBV9; d_call: .; j_call: TRBJ1-2; clone_size: .; cdr3_aa: CASSVGTVHTF; cdr3_nt: TGTGCCAGCAGCGTAGGGACAGTCCACACCTTC
v_call: TRBV27; d_call: TRBD1; j_call: TRBJ2-7; clone_size: .; cdr3_aa: CASRRQGGDEQYF; cdr3_nt: TGTGCCAGCAGAAGACAGGGGGGGGACGAGCAGTACTTC
v_call: TRBV3-1/TRBV3-2; d_call: TRBD1; j_call: TRBJ2-2; clone_size: .; cdr3_aa: CASSQRGTANTGELFF; cdr3_nt: TGTGCCAGCAGCCAAAGAGGGACAGCTAACACCGGGGAGCTGTTTTTT